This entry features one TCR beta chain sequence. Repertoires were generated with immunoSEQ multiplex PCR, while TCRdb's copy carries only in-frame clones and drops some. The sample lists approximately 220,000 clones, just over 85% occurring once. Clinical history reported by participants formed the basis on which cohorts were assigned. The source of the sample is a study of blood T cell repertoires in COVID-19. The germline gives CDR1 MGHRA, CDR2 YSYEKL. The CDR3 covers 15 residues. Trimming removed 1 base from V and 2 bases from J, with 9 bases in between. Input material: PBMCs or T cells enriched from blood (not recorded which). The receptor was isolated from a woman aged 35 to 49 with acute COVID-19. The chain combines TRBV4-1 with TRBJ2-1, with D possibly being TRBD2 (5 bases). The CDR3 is CASSQVIATYNEQFF. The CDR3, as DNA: TGCGCCAGCAGCCAAGTGATAGCGACCTACAATGAGCAGTTCTTC.